Below are 11 T cell receptor beta chains sequenced from a single sample in a study of CD8 T cells in Susac syndrome. With random hexamers, reverse transcription was performed on about 0.45 to 1 ug of RNA. TCRdb reprocessed the immunoSEQ multiplex PCR reads via MiXCR and lists one record per CDR3 protein. The sample consists of 78,000 or so distinct CDR3 sequences, about 94% of them appearing once. Sequenced input: CD8+ T cells from PBMCs. These TCRs come from a human donor with multiple sclerosis.

The CDR3 DNA follows: TGTGCCAGCAGTTTATCGAGTTATCAGCCCCAGCATTTT. Amino acid sequence: CASSLSSYQPQHF. This chain joins TRBV27 and TRBJ1-5; no firm D call. Germline loops: CDR1 MNHEY, CDR2 SMNVEV (reference sequence). The CDR3 contains 13 residues. V lost 0 bases and J lost 5, with 5 bases in between.

In nucleotides, the CDR3 is TGCAGCGTTGAAGATCACCGGTTCTTC. Translated, it gives CSVEDHRFF. The chain recombines TRBV29-1 with TRBJ2-1; D unclear. The germline V gene encodes CDR1 SQVTM and CDR2 ANQGSEA. V lost 0 bases, J lost 15 bases, and 6 bases lay in between. This CDR3 spans 9 amino acids.

The gene calls are TRBV19 and TRBJ2-7; D is possibly TRBD1 or TRBD2 (6 bases each). The CDR3 is 16 residues long. V lost 3 bases, J lost 0 bases, and 15 bases lay in between. The germline gives CDR1 LNHDA, CDR2 SQIVND (reference sequence). The CDR3 DNA is TGTGCCAGTAGTATTGCGGGACACTCCTCCTCCTACGAGCAGTACTTC. Protein sequence: CASSIAGHSSSYEQYF.

The rearrangement links TRBV27 to TRBJ1-1; D is possibly TRBD1 (6 bases). This CDR3 is 14 amino acids long. CDR1 is MNHEY and CDR2 is SMNVEV in the germline V gene (reference sequence). V was shortened by 7 bases and J by 3 bases, with 15 bases between the two germline ends. CDR3 bases: TGTGCCAGCATCTCCGGGGGGGCCGACACTGAAGCTTTCTTT. This translates into CASISGGADTEAFF.

V gene TRBV7-6 combines with J gene TRBJ2-5, with D perhaps TRBD2 (5 bases). With 5 bases removed from V and 3 bases from J, the gap between germline ends came to 13 bases. CDR1 and CDR2 from the germline V gene are SGHVS and FNYEAQ. This CDR3 contains 14 residues. The CDR3 bases are TGTGCCAGCAGCCCATCGGGAAGGAAAGAGACCCAGTACTTC. Its protein product is CASSPSGRKETQYF. The whole variable domain, filled in from reference TRBV7-6 and TRBJ2-5, reads GAGVSQSPRYKVTKRGQDVALRCDPISGHVSLYWYRQALGQGPEFLTYFNYEAQQDKSGLPNDRFSAERPEGSISTLTIQRTEQRDSAMYRCASSPSGRKETQYFGPGTRLLVL.

V and J are TRBV23-1 and TRBJ1-2, with D possibly matching TRBD1 (6 bases). TRBV23-1 belongs to the ORF category, with a function that is uncertain. The V end lost 7 bases, the J end lost 7 bases, and 13 bases lay between the germline ends. The CDR3 is made up of 12 amino acids. As DNA, the CDR3 is TGCGCCAGCATGGGGGGGCAGGTTGGCTACACCTTC. Protein: CASMGGQVGYTF.

The chain has TRBV5-6 and TRBJ2-5, with D maybe TRBD2 (6 bases). This CDR3 is 15 amino acids long. Germline V gene sequence: CDR1 SGHDT, CDR2 YYEEEE. V lost 0 bases, J lost 4 bases, and 13 bases lay in between. CDR3 DNA: TGTGCCAGCAGCTTGGGGACGGGAGCGGGAGAGACCCAGTACTTC. Protein: CASSLGTGAGETQYF.

The gene calls are TRBV12-3 or TRBV12-4 and TRBJ2-7, with 8 positions matching TRBD2. With 1 base clipped from V and 5 bases from J, the junction kept 4 bases outside the gene matches. The CDR3 consists of 14 residues. CDR3 bases: TGTGCCAGCAGTTTAGACGGGACTAGAAACGAGCAGTACTTC. This gives the protein CASSLDGTRNEQYF.

The V and J genes are TRBV5-1 and TRBJ2-5, with 10 nucleotides matching TRBD2. Germline CDR1 and CDR2: SGHRS and YFSETQ. This CDR3 is built from 15 residues. Germline trimming cut 2 bases from V and 2 bases from J; bases unmatched to any gene: 3. The chain's CDR3 is CASSFRTSGQETQYF. The CDR3 bases are TGCGCCAGCAGCTTTCGGACTAGCGGTCAAGAGACCCAGTACTTC.

The gene calls are TRBV20-1 and TRBJ2-1; D unclear. CDR3 length equals 14 residues. V gave up 0 bases and J gave up 9 bases, with 15 bases separating them. Germline CDR1 and CDR2: DFQATT and SNEGSKA (reference sequence). The CDR3 loop reads CSARDLNQKVEQFF. CDR3 sequence (DNA): TGCAGTGCTAGAGATCTGAACCAAAAGGTTGAGCAGTTCTTC.

The V call is TRBV11-2, the J call TRBJ2-4; the D gene is possibly TRBD2 (8 bases). The V end was cut by 7 bases, the J end by 6 bases, with 13 bases between. CDR1 and CDR2 from the germline V gene are SGHAT and FQNNGV. This CDR3 region has 13 residues. The chain's CDR3 is CASTGRGRNIQYF. In DNA, the CDR3 is TGTGCCAGCACCGGGAGGGGGCGAAACATTCAGTACTTC.